Listed below are T cell receptor beta chains from one sample, sequenced in a study of T cell changes during pregnancy in multiple sclerosis. Profiled with immunoSEQ multiplex PCR; TCRdb holds only in-frame clones, not every one. The sample carries around 56,000 clones, approximately 91% recorded once. The sample consisted of peripheral blood, taken after pregnancy. These receptors were taken from a female donor with multiple sclerosis, enrolled in a pregnancy study. Both conserved end residues are part of each CDR3.

j_call cdr3_length v_call cdr3_aa
TRBJ1-2 16 TRBV7-3 CASSLNGDLANYGYTF
TRBJ1-2 13 TRBV30 CARDDRTNYGYTF
TRBJ2-5 17 TRBV2 CASSEAPGGGSQETQYF
TRBJ1-4 15 TRBV18 CASSPRGGKGEKLFF
TRBJ2-7 14 TRBV6-6 CASTQGAWPYEQYF
TRBJ1-1 13 TRBV27 CASVRWGDTEAFF
TRBJ2-3 16 TRBV28 CASSPLAGGLGDTQYF
TRBJ1-5 14 TRBV2 CASRGGLTNQPQHF
TRBJ2-5 17 TRBV5-8 CASSRPALAGSQETQYF
TRBJ2-7 12 TRBV6-5 CASSPTSYEQYF
TRBJ2-7 14 TRBV25-1 CASSGTVGPYEQYF
TRBJ1-2 15 TRBV27 CASSLNRDSNYGYTF
TRBJ2-1 14 TRBV7-3 CASSLGTWENEQFF
TRBJ1-1 15 TRBV2 CASSEALTGDTEAFF
TRBJ2-1 13 TRBV11-3 CASSPFPMGEQFF
TRBJ2-1 15 TRBV7-3 CASSPRGSGPDEQFF
TRBJ2-2 15 TRBV9 CASSPRGANTGELFF
TRBJ2-2 17 TRBV5-1 CASSLNLGERKTGELFF
TRBJ2-1 13 TRBV7-8 CASSSISGNEQFF
TRBJ2-2 14 TRBV7-9 CASSRDTPSGELFF
TRBJ2-7 15 TRBV4-3 CASSQLQGARYEQYF
TRBJ1-5 13 TRBV30 CAWSTAPTQPQHF
TRBJ2-7 14 TRBV6-5 CASSYARGSYEQYF
TRBJ2-3 16 TRBV4-3 CASSDWTSGGGDTQYF
TRBJ1-3 17 TRBV7-9 CASSLGYDSHSGNTIYF
TRBJ1-3 11 TRBV2 CASKGSNTIYF
TRBJ2-5 15 TRBV19 CASSGDRDRQETQYF
TRBJ2-4 18 TRBV30 CAWDRDRSPVGFKNIQYF
TRBJ2-7 13 TRBV5-1 CASSFTGGPEQYF
TRBJ2-7 17 TRBV9 CASSRSIPGGVRYEQYF
TRBJ2-3 21 TRBV4-3 CASSQVIGYGAVAGVADTQYF
TRBJ1-2 17 TRBV28 CASSQRGYGARDYGYTF
TRBJ2-5 17 TRBV7-3 CASSLGQGGGGEETQYF
TRBJ2-5 19 TRBV9 CASSEGLAGGPDYQETQYF
TRBJ1-5 13 TRBV30 CAWSLQGDQPQHF
TRBJ2-5 15 TRBV7-3 CASSPSRDRAGTQYF
TRBJ2-3 15 TRBV4-3 CASSQGGGASDTQYF
TRBJ1-6 16 TRBV6-5 CASSYFTGTGDSPLHF
TRBJ2-2 15 TRBV5-4 CASSYREGFTGELFF
TRBJ1-2 15 TRBV12-5 CASGLVGGGLIGYTF
TRBJ1-5 14 TRBV2 CASSWTGGRKPQHF